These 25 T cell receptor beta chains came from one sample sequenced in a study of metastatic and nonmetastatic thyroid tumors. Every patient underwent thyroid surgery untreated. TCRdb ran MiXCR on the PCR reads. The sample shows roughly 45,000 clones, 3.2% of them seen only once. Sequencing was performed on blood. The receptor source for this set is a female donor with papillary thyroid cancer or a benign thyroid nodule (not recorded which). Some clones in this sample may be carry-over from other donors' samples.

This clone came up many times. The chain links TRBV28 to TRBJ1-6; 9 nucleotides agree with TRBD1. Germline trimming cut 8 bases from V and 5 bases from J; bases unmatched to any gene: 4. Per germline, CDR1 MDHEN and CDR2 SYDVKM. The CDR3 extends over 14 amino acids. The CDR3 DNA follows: TGTGCCAGCGGGGACAGGGCGGATAATTCACCCCTCCACTTT. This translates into CASGDRADNSPLHF.

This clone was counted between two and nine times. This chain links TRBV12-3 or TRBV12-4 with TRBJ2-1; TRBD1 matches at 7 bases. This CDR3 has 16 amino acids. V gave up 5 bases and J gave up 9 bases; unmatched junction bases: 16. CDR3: CASSTSSDRVLSEQFF. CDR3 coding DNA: TGTGCCAGCAGTACGAGTTCAGACAGGGTGTTAAGTGAGCAGTTCTTC.

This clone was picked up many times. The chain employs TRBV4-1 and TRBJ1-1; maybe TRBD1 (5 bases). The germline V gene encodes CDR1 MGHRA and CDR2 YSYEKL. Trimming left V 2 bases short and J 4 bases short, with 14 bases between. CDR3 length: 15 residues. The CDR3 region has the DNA TGCGCCAGCAGCCAAACTCCCGGGACCCTCACTGAAGCTTTCTTT. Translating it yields CASSQTPGTLTEAFF.

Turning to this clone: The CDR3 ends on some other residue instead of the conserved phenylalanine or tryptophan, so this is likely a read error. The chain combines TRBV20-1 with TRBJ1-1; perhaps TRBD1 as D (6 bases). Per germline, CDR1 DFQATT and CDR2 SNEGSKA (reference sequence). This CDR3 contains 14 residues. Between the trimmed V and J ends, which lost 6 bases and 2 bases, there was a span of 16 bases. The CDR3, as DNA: TGCAGTGCCGAGGGGGGGACACGAAACACTGAAGCTTTCTAT. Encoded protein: CSAEGGTRNTEAFY.

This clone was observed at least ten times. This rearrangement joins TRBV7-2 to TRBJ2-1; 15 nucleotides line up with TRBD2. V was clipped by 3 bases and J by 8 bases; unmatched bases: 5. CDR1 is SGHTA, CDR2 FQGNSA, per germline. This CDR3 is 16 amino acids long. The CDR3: CASSLSGTSGRYEQFF. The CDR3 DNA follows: TGTGCCAGCAGCTTGTCCGGGACTAGCGGGAGGTATGAGCAGTTCTTC. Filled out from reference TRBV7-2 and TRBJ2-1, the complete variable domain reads GAGVSQSPSNKVTEKGKDVELRCDPISGHTALYWYRQSLGQGLEFLIYFQGNSAPDKSGLPSDRFSAERTGGSVSTLTIQRTQQEDSAVYLCASSLSGTSGRYEQFFGPGTRLTVL.

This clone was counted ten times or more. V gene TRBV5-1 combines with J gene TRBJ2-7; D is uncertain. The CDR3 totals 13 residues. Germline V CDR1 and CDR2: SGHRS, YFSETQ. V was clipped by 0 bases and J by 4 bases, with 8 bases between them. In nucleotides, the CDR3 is TGCGCCAGCAGCTTGGGTTTGGGATACGAGCAGTACTTC. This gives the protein CASSLGLGYEQYF.

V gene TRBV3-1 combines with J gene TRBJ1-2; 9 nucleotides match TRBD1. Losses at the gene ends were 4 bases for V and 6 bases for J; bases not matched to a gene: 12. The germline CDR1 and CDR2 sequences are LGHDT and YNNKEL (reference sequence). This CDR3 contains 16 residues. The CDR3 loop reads CASSPRSGQGVDGYTF. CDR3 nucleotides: TGTGCCAGCAGCCCTCGTTCGGGACAGGGAGTGGATGGCTACACCTTC.

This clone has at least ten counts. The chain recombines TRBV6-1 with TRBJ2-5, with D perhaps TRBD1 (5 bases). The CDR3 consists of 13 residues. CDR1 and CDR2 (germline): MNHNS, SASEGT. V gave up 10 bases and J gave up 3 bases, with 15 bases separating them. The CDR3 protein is CATRQSGKETQYF. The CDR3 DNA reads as TGTGCCACCCGACAGTCGGGTAAAGAGACCCAGTACTTC.

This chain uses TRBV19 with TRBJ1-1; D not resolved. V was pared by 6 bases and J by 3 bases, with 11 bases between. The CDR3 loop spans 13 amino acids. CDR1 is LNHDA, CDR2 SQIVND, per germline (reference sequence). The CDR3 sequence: CASSSVLDTEAFF. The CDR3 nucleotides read TGTGCCAGTAGCAGCGTGTTGGACACTGAAGCTTTCTTT.

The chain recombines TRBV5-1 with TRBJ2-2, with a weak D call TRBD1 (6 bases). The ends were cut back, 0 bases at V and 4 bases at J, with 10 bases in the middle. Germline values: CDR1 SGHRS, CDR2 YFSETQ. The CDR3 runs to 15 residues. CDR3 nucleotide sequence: TGCGCCAGCAGCTTGGTCCAGGGGCGCACCGGGGAGCTGTTTTTT. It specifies CASSLVQGRTGELFF.

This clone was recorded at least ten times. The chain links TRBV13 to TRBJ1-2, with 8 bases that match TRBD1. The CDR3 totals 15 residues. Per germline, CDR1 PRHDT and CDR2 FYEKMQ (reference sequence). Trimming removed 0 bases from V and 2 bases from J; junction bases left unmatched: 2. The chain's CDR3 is CASSLGGQGNYGYTF. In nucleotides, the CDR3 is TGTGCCAGCAGCTTAGGAGGACAGGGAAACTATGGCTACACCTTC.

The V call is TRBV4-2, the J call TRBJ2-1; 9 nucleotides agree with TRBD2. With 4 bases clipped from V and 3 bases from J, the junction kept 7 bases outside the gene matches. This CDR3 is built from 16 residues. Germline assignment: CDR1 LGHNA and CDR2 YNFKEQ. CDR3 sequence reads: CASSLSGSGSYNEQFF. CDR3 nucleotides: TGTGCCAGCAGCCTGAGTGGTAGCGGGAGCTACAATGAGCAGTTCTTC.

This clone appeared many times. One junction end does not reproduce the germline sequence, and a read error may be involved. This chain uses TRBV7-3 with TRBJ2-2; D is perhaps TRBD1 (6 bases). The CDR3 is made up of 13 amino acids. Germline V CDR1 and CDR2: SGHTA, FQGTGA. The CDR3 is CAGSADSTGELFF. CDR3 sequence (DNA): TGTGCCGGCAGCGCGGACAGCACCGGGGAGCTGTTTTTT.

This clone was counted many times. CDR3 bases: TGTGCCAGTAGTATGGGCAGGGCGACCGGGGAGCTGTTTTTT. Its protein is CASSMGRATGELFF. J is TRBJ2-2 and V is TRBV19; D is perhaps TRBD1 (5 bases). The V and J ends lost 3 bases and 5 bases respectively, with 10 bases between them. Per the germline V gene, CDR1 is LNHDA and CDR2 is SQIVND (reference sequence). The CDR3 runs to 14 residues.

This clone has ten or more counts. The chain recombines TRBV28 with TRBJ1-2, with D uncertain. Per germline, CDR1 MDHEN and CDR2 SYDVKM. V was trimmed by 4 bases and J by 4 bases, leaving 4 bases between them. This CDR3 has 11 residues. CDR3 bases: TGTGCCAGCAGTTCACGCTATGGCTACACCTTC. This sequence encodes CASSSRYGYTF.

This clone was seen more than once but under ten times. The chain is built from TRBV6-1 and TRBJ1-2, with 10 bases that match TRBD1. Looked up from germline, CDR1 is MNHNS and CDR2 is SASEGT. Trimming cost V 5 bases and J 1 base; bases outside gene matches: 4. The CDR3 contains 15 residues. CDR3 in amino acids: CASSTTGGGNYGYTF. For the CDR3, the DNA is TGTGCCAGCAGTACGACAGGGGGCGGTAACTATGGCTACACCTTC.

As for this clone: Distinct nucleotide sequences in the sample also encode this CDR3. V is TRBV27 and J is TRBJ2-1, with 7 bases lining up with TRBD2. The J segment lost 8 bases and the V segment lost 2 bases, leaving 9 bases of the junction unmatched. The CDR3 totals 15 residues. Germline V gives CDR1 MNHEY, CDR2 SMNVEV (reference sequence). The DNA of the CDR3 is TGTGCCAGCAGTTTACGACTAGCCCGCTCTCATGAGCAGTTCTTC. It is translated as CASSLRLARSHEQFF.

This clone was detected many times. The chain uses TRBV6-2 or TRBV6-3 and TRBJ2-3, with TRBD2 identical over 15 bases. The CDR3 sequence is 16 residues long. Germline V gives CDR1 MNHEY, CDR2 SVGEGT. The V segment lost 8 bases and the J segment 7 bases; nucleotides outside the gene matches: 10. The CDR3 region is CASRPAGTSGRYTQYF. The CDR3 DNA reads TGTGCCAGCCGCCCGGCCGGGACTAGCGGGAGGTATACGCAGTATTTT.

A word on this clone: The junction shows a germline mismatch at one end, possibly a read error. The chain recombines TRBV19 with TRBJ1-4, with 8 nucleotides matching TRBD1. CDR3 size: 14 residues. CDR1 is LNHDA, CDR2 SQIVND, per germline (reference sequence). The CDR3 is CAGRRQGAKEKLFF. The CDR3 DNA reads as TGTGCCGGCCGGCGCCAGGGGGCTAAGGAAAAACTGTTTTTT.

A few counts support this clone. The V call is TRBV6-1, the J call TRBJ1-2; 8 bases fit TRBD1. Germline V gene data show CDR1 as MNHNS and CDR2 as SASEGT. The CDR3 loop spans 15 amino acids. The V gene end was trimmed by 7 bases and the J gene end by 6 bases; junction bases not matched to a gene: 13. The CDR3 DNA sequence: TGTGCCAGCATATCACGGGGTGCAGGGGGCGATGGCTACACCTTC. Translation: CASISRGAGGDGYTF.

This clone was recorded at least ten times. CDR3 amino acids: CASSGTGKGYTF. DNA for the CDR3: TGTGCCAGCAGTGGGACAGGGAAGGGCTACACCTTC. The chain combines TRBV6-1 with TRBJ1-2; 8 nucleotides match TRBD1. With 4 bases clipped from V and 8 bases from J, the junction kept 3 bases outside the gene matches. The CDR3 spans 12 residues. CDR1 is MNHNS and CDR2 is SASEGT in the germline V gene.

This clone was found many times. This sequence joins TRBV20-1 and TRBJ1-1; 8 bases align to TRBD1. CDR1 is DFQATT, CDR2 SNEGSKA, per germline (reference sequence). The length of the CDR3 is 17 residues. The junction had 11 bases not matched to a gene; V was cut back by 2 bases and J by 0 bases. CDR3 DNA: TGCAGTGCTAGACCCGGACAGGGCACGTTTCTGAACACTGAAGCTTTCTTT. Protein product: CSARPGQGTFLNTEAFF.

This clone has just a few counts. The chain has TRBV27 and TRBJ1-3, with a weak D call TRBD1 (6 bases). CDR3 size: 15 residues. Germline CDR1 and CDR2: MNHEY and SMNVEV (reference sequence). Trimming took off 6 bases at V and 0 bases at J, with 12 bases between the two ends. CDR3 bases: TGTGCCAGCAGCCGACAGGCGTCCTCTGGAAACACCATATATTTT. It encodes CASSRQASSGNTIYF.

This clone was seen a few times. CDR3 sequence reads: CANGGTEGTEAFF. For the CDR3, the DNA is TGTGCCAATGGGGGGACAGAGGGGACTGAAGCTTTCTTT. The chain combines TRBV6-2 or TRBV6-3 with TRBJ1-1, with 7 bases lining up with TRBD1. Germline V gives CDR1 MNHEY, CDR2 SVGEGT. This CDR3 contains 13 residues. V lost 10 bases, J lost 5 bases, and 10 bases stayed unmatched.

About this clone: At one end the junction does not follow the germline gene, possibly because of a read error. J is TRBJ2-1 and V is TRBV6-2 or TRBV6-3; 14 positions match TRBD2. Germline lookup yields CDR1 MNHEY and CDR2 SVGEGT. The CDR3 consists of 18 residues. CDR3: CARSSPGTSGRRYNDQLF. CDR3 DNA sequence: TGTGCCCGCAGTTCACCCGGGACTAGCGGGAGACGGTACAATGACCAGCTCTTC.